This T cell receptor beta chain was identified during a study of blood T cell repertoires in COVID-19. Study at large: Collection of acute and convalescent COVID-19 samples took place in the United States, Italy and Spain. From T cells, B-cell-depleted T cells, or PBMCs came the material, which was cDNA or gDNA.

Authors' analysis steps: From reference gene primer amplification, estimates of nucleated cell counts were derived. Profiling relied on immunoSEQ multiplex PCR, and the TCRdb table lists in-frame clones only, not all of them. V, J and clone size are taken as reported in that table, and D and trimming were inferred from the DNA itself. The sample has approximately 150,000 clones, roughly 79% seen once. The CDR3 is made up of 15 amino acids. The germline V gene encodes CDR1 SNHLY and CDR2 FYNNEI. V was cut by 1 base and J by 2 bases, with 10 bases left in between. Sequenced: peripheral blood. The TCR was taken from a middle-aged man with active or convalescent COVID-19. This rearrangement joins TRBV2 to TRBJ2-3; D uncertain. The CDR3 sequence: CASSEGSLNTDTQYF. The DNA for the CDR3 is TGTGCCAGCAGTGAAGGGAGTCTAAACACAGATACGCAGTATTTT.